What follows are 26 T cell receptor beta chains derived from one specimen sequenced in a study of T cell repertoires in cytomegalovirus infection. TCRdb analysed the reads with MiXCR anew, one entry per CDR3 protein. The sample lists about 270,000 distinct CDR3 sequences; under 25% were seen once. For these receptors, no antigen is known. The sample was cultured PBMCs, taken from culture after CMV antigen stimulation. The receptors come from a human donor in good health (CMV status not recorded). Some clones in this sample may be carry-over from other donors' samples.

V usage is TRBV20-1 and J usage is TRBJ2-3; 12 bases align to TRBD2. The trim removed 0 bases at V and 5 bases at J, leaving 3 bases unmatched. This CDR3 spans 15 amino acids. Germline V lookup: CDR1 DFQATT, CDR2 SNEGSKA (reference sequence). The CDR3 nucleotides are TGCAGTGCTAGAGATGTACTAGCGGGAGGAGATACGCAGTATTTT. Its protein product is CSARDVLAGGDTQYF.

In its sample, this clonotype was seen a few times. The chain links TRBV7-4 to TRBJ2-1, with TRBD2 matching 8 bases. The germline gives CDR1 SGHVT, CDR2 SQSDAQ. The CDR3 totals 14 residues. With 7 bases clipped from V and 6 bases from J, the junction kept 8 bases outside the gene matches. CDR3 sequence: CASNPPGLANEQFF. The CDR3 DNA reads TGTGCCAGCAACCCTCCCGGACTAGCCAATGAGCAGTTCTTC.

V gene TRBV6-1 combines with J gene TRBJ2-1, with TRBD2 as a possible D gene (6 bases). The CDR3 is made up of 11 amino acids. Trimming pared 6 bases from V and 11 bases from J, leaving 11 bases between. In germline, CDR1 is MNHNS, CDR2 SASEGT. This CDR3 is CASRGLLQQFF. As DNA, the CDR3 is TGTGCCAGCAGGGGACTGCTCCAGCAGTTCTTC.

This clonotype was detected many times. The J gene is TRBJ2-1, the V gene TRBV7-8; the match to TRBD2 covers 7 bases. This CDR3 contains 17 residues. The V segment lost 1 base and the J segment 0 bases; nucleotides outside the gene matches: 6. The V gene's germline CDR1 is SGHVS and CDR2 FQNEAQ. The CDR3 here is CASSLGGSGASYNEQFF. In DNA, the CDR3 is TGTGCCAGCAGCTTAGGTGGAAGCGGGGCCTCCTACAATGAGCAGTTCTTC.

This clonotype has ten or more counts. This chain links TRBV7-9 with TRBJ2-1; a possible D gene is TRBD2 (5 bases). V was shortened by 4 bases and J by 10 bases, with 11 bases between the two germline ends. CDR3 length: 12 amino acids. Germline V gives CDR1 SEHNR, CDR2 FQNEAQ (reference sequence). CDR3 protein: CASSSGLDEQFF. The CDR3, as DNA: TGTGCCAGCAGCTCAGGACTGGACGAGCAGTTCTTC.

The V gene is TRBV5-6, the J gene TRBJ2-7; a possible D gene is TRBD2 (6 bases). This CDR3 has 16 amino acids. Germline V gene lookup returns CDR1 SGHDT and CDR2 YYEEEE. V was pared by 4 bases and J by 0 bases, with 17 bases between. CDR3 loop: CASSVTGTGSSYEQYV. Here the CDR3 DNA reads TGTGCCAGCAGCGTCACCGGGACTGGGAGCTCCTACGAGCAGTACGTC.

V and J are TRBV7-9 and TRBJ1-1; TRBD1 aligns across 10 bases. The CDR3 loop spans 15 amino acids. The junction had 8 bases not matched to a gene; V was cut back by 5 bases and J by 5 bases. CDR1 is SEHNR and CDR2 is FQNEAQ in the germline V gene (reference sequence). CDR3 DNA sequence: TGTGCCAGCAGCATACCCGGGACAGGGGAAACTGAAGCTTTCTTT. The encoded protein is CASSIPGTGETEAFF.

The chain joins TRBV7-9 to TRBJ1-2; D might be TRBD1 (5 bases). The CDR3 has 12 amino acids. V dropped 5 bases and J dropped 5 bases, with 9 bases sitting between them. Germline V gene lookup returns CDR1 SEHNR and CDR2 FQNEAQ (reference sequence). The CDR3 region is CASSTSGYGYTF. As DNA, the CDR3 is TGTGCCAGCAGCACTTCAGGGTATGGCTACACCTTC.

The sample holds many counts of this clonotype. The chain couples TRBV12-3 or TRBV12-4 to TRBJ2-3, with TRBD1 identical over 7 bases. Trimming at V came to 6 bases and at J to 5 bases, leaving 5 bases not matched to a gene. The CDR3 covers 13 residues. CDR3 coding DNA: TGTGCCAGCAGCCTCGACAGGGAAGATACGCAGTATTTT. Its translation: CASSLDREDTQYF.

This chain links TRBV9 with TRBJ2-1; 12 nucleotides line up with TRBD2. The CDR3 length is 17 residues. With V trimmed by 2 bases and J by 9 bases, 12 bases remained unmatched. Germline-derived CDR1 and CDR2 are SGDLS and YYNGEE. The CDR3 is CASSVELGLAGTGEQFF. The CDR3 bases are TGTGCCAGCAGCGTGGAACTTGGACTAGCGGGAACGGGTGAGCAGTTCTTC.

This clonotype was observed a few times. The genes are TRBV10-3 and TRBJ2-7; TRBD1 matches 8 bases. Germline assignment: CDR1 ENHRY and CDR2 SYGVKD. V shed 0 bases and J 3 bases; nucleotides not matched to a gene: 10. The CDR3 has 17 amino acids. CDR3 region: CAISESMMTGAVYEQYF. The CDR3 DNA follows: TGTGCCATCAGTGAGTCGATGATGACAGGGGCGGTCTACGAGCAGTACTTC.

CDR3 bases: TGCAGCGTTGAAGATTATACGGGGAACTATGGCTACACCTTC. Its translation: CSVEDYTGNYGYTF. The chain has TRBV29-1 and TRBJ1-2, with no clear D. The germline CDR1 and CDR2 sequences are SQVTM and ANQGSEA. CDR3 length: 14 amino acids. V was trimmed by 0 bases and J by 2 bases, leaving 10 bases between them.

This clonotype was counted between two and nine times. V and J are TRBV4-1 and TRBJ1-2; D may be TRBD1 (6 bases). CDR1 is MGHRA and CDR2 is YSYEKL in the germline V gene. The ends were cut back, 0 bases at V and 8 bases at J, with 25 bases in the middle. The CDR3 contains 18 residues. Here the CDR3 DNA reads TGCGCCAGCAGCCAAGATGCGGCAGGGGCGAATGGGGGACGGGGCTACACCTTC. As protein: CASSQDAAGANGGRGYTF.

Written as DNA, the CDR3 is TGTGCCAGCAGCACAACCAATCGACTAGCGAGGGGGTTTCAGCAGTTCTTC. This translates into CASSTTNRLARGFQQFF. The genes are TRBV12-3 or TRBV12-4 and TRBJ2-1; TRBD2 matches at 8 bases. The J segment lost 11 bases and the V segment lost 6 bases, leaving 21 bases of the junction unmatched. The CDR3 is 17 residues long.

CDR3 in DNA: TGTGCCAGCAGTTCGCCGGGACAATACACTGAAGCTTTCTTT. Residues: CASSSPGQYTEAFF. The rearrangement uses TRBV28 and TRBJ1-1; maybe TRBD1 (6 bases). Germline CDR1 and CDR2: MDHEN and SYDVKM. The CDR3 runs 14 residues. The ends were cut back, 4 bases at V and 3 bases at J, with 12 bases in the middle.

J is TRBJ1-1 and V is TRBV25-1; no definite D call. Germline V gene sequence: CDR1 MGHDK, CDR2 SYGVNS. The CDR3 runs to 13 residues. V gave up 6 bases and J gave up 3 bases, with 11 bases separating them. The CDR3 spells CASSNSWDTEAFF. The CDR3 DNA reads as TGTGCCAGCAGCAACTCATGGGACACTGAAGCTTTCTTT.

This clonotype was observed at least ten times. The CDR3 protein is CASSSTSGPYEQYV. CDR3 nucleotides: TGTGCCAGCAGCTCGACTAGCGGACCCTACGAGCAGTACGTC. V gene TRBV7-2 combines with J gene TRBJ2-7; TRBD2 matches at 9 bases. V lost 4 bases to trimming and J lost 2 bases; unmatched junction nucleotides: 3. CDR3 size: 14 residues. CDR1 SGHTA and CDR2 FQGNSA come from the germline V gene.

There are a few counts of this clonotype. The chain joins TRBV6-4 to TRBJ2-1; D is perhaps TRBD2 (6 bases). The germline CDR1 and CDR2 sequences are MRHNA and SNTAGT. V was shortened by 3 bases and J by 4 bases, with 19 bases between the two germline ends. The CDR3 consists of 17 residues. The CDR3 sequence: CASSEELAAGRYNEQFF. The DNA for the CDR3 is TGTGCCAGCAGTGAAGAGCTTGCGGCGGGGCGTTACAATGAGCAGTTCTTC.

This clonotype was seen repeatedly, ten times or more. The CDR3 here is CASSPRDRNNSPLHF. The CDR3 DNA follows: TGTGCCAGCAGCCCGAGGGACAGGAATAATTCACCCCTCCACTTT. The chain carries TRBV7-2 and TRBJ1-6; 8 bases line up with TRBD1. V shed 5 bases, J shed 5 bases, and the junction held 5 bases outside the gene matches. Looked up from germline, CDR1 is SGHTA and CDR2 is FQGNSA. The CDR3 sequence is 15 residues long.

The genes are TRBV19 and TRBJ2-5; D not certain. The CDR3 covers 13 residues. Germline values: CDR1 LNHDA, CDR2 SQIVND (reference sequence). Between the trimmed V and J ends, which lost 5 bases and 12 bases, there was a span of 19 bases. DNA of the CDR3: TGTGCCAGTAGTTCCCCCGGCCGCAATGTGGAGTACTTC. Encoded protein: CASSSPGRNVEYF.

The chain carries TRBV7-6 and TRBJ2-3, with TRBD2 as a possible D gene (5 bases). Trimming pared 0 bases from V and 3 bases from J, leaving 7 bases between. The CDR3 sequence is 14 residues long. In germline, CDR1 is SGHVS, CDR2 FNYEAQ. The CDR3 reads CASSLAPGTDTQYF. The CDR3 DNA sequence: TGTGCCAGCAGCTTAGCTCCGGGAACAGATACGCAGTATTTT.

CDR3 bases: TGTGCCAGCAGCAACAGGGGCCGCTCCTACGAGCAGTACGTC. It encodes CASSNRGRSYEQYV. The gene calls are TRBV6-1 and TRBJ2-7; 7 bases are a match to TRBD1. CDR3 size: 14 residues. CDR1 is MNHNS and CDR2 is SASEGT in the germline V gene. V dropped 6 bases and J dropped 0; count of bases not matched to a gene: 5.

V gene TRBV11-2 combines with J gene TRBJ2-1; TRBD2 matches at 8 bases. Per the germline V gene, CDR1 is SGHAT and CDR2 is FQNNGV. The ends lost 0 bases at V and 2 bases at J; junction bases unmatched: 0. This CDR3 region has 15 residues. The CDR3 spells CASSLEGLAYNEQFF. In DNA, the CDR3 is TGTGCCAGCAGCTTAGAGGGACTAGCCTACAATGAGCAGTTCTTC.

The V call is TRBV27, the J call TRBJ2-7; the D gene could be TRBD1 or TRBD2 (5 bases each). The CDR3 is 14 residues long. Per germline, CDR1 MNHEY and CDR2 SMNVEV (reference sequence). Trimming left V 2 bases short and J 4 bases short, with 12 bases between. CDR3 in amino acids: CASSLAPEGYEQYV. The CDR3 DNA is TGTGCCAGCAGTTTAGCCCCCGAGGGGTACGAGCAGTACGTC.

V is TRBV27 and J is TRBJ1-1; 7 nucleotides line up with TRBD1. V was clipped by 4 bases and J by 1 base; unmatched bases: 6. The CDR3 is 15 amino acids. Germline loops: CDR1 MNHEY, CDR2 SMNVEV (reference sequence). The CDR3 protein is CASSSLGQQNTEAFF. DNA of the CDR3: TGTGCCAGCAGTTCATTGGGACAGCAGAACACTGAAGCTTTCTTT.

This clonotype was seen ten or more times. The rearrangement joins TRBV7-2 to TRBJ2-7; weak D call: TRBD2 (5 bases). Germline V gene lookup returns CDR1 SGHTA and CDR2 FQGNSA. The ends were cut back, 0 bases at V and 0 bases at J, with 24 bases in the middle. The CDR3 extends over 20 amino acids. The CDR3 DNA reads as TGTGCCAGCAGCTTAGCTAGCCCGCGGCGATTCTCCGGGATCTCCTACGAGCAGTACTTC. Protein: CASSLASPRRFSGISYEQYF.